This TCR beta chain is drawn from a study of cytomegalovirus exposure and HLA in healthy donors (dated 2017 in TCRdb). The study in broad terms: In an earlier analysis of 550 to 750 of the donors, less than 350 Gb of sequence data and 90 million to 120 million unique TCR beta sequences from 150 million to 200 million T cells were reported. The later analysis used no new phenotypic data to find candidate immune exposures, relying instead on TCR beta sequences and their occurrence across donors. Alongside the repertoire data, information on donor age, sex, ethnicity and CMV serostatus was compiled. Roughly 5 DR-DQ haplotypes were treated as single units for association and clustering because of strong linkage in the cohort. In a later genetic analysis, genome-wide SNP genotypes for about 65% of the roughly 700 donors were used, and that subset was treated as a discovery cohort. All discovery cohort repertoires had been generated on a single sequencing platform. To study patterns of TCR occurrence, a later analysis re-analyzed previously published TCR beta repertoires from around 660 donors and added high-resolution HLA genotyping. Along with the approximately 700-subject first cohort, a separate validation cohort of over a hundred different subjects was used. Around 320 gigabases of sequencing data and approximately 84 million unique TCR sequences were included in an early release covering about 700 HLA-typed donors. Across roughly 420 genotyped donors of the cohort, an average of roughly 250,000 unique TCR beta nucleotide sequences per donor were sequenced, and about a sixth of those sequences were non-productive. Both class I and class II loci were covered by HLA typing, at four-digit resolution. The study aimed to test whether cataloging public T cell receptors could reveal signatures of past pathogen exposure. To predict cytomegalovirus infection status, the study brought together high-throughput TCR immunosequencing, statistical association of individual TCRs with disease status, and machine learning. Of the 398 genotyped donors, approximately 83% fell in the genetic ancestry cluster associated with self-reported Caucasian donors. The number of typed donors differed by locus: about 620-640 for A, B, C, DRB1 and DQB1; 522 for DQA1; some 590 for DPA1; and around 450 for DPB1. The study profiled the T cell repertoires of under 850 subjects by immunosequencing and related them to cytomegalovirus serostatus. An earlier analysis of several hundred of the donors applied high-throughput TCR beta sequencing to assess whether each TCR beta V gene segment acted as functional or pseudogenic.

The paper's findings and limits, for the study overall: The study gave a list of 150 to 200 TCR beta chains associated with cytomegalovirus. In an earlier analysis of approximately 590 of the donors, most TCR beta V segments appeared in productive rearrangements about 87% or about 30% of the time, broadly matching IMGT annotations. A later genetic analysis reported fewer N-insertions in productive TCRs among donors in an Asian-associated ancestry cluster than the approximately 700-donor mean. A later genetic analysis associated a missense DCLRE1C variant with V-gene and J-gene trimming of TCR beta chains, and an independent cohort replicated the association. For the cohort, immune exposure information was limited to CMV serostatus. A later analysis found that HLA-associated TCR beta chains were more clonally expanded and had lower generation probabilities than equally common non-associated chains. Strong co-occurrence of HLA alleles, especially DR and DQ, made assigning TCR associations to individual alleles difficult. Most TCR sequences were observed very rarely across donors, whereas some public TCRs were present in many individuals. Linkage disequilibrium might explain the correlated functional status among segregating V segments, but an unknown experimental factor could not be ruled out. Cytomegalovirus status was reported to be diagnosed by the classifier with high specificity and sensitivity in both the original and validation cohorts. According to a later analysis, parvovirus B19, influenza, CMV and Epstein-Barr virus appeared linked to several top co-occurrence clusters. A later analysis found that most CMV-associated TCR beta chains appeared HLA-restricted, with HLA associations seemingly driven largely by CMV exposure. According to the authors, the approach could potentially be generalized to other disease states and immunological phenotypes. Some IMGT-functional V segments, including TRBV6-2 and TRBV6-3, could not be told apart with the 87-base-pair reads, so those segments were excluded. This cohort had only TCR beta chains sequenced, and the lack of alpha or paired-chain data limited which features could be detected. Seventeen rarely observed V segments, including chromosome 9 orphons, were excluded from the earlier analysis of several hundred of the donors because counts were too low. A cluster of highly shared sequence variants was judged likely to represent a technical artifact of the sequencing pipeline. Because HLA typing was missing for some donors at each locus, association tests included only the typed subset. A later analysis found that TCR association rates varied across HLA loci, with DRB1 alleles showing the most associated TCRs and HLA-C alleles the fewest. A further reported finding was that TCR beta sequences accurately predicted the HLA-A and HLA-B alleles for most subjects in the first cohort. In vitro tests confirmed that a few of the cytomegalovirus-associated TCR beta chains recognize cytomegalovirus antigens. A later analysis associated 15,000 to 20,000 TCR beta sequences with specific HLA alleles at a false discovery rate of 0.05. Presence/absence analyses assumed roughly uniform sequencing depth across donors, an assumption that may not hold.

The cohort comprised fewer than 700 healthy bone marrow donors. At the time of sampling, every cohort member was nominally healthy, though immune exposures that went unrecorded were likely present. The donor was CMV seronegative and was included in the group of hundreds of seronegative cohort members. Each donor provided a peripheral blood sample, and peripheral blood mononuclear cells were used for TCR beta sequencing. Genomic DNA extraction from the blood cell samples was performed with the Qiagen DNeasy Blood Extraction Kit. Relative to germline, V is 0 bases shorter and J is 2 bases shorter, with 9 bases between their ends. Taken from cysteine to phenylalanine, the CDR3 has 15 residues. The DNA shown is the 45-base CDR3, in frame from base 1. Sequences SGDLS (CDR1) and YYNGEE (CDR2) are obtained from the germline V gene. Of note for this clone: Its antigen is currently not known. Per-base qualities were not stored, and no clone one base away is much larger.

Library preparation used the immunoSEQ multiplex PCR assay. For the multiplex PCR, a mixture combining 60 forward primers for TCR Vbeta segments and 13 reverse primers for TCR Jbeta segments was used. The CDR3 region of rearranged TCR beta genes was amplified from genomic DNA by a multiplex PCR assay. The Illumina HiSeq System was used to sequence the amplified TCR beta libraries as 87-base-pair reads. As for how the authors treated the data: A later analysis counted approximately 84 million unique TCR beta chains across the 690 or so repertoires, and 9 million to 14 million of these chains were shared by at least two donors. Raw reads were error-corrected and collapsed into unique sequences by a nearest-neighbor algorithm in which closely related sequences were merged to remove PCR and sequencing errors. To assign V, D and J gene segments, CDR3 sequences were aligned to IMGT reference sequences. For a sequence to be retained, at least a six-nucleotide match to both a V gene segment and a J gene segment was required. Rearrangements were called productive when the CDR3 lacked stop codons and stayed in frame with V and J; all others were non-productive. Following IMGT convention, CDR3 was defined as the stretch from the second conserved V-encoded cysteine up to the conserved J-encoded phenylalanine. Sequences without an unambiguous match to a single V gene segment were excluded from the earlier analysis of about 600 of the donors. An earlier analysis of roughly 590 of the donors called V segments functional above 56.7% productive rearrangements and segregating when the between-donor standard deviation exceeded 5%. A statistical classification framework was built to diagnose cytomegalovirus status from the catalog of TCR beta chain sequences. A later analysis assigned V and J genes by comparing TCR nucleotide sequences with IMGT/GENE-DB human TR gene sequences. In a later analysis, CDR3 sequences and most-parsimonious VDJ recombination scenarios were assigned using the TCRdist pipeline. In a later analysis, each TCR beta chain was defined by its CDR3 amino acid sequence together with its V-gene family, and reads lacking a unique V-gene family were excluded. In a later analysis, nearly 600 highly shared, low-generation-probability nucleotide sequences were removed to address suspected cross-contamination and a sequencing artifact. In a later analysis, a clonal expansion index was calculated for each public chain from normalized within-repertoire ranks of inferred template counts. A later analysis computed generation probabilities with a VDJ recombination model fitted to out-of-frame rearrangements, and checked the results against IGoR. In a later analysis, hypergeometric tests were used to score TCR-TCR, TCR-HLA and TCR-CMV co-occurrence, with a repertoire-size bias correction applied to TCR pairs. A later analysis estimated false discovery rates by permuting HLA or CMV assignments 20 times. A later analysis grouped co-occurring TCRs with DBSCAN, adding TCRdist sequence similarity when clustering within HLA-allele-positive subsets. Co-occurrence clustering excluded repertoires with fewer than 30,000 or more than 120,000 public chains, plus five with anomalous nucleotide sharing. TCRdb obtained this table from immuneACCESS and retained in-frame rearrangements with V and J assigned. These tables miss some clones; where compared with another copy, unresolved V genes account for less than half of the shortfall, and the remainder is unexplained. The V and J calls and clone size come from that table; D and trimming were worked out from the DNA. The sample table contains about 210,000 clones; only one count was recorded for almost 80% of them. The top ten clones comprise 1.5% to 2% of the sample.

This chain joins TRBV9 to TRBJ1-5, with a tentative D gene TRBD1 over 5 matching bases. Sample: PBMCs. The TCR was taken from a male donor in good health and CMV-seronegative. The DNA reads TGTGCCAGCAGCGTAGAAGGGGTACGCAATCAGCCCCAGCATTTT. Its protein reads: CASSVEGVRNQPQHF.